This T cell receptor (beta chain) was obtained from a study of T cell changes during pregnancy in multiple sclerosis. Germline CDR1 is MNHNS and CDR2 is SASEGT. V lost 3 bases and J lost 7, with 10 bases in between. This CDR3 region has 13 residues. Produced via immunoSEQ multiplex PCR; TCRdb's table is partial and in-frame only. This sample has 61,000 or so clones, with roughly 93% found just once. The clonotype originates from a female donor with multiple sclerosis, enrolled in a pregnancy study. The sample was CD4+ T cells from peripheral blood mononuclear cells, taken before pregnancy. The rearrangement joins TRBV6-1 to TRBJ1-5; D possibly corresponds to TRBD1 (6 bases). In DNA, the CDR3 is TGTGCCAGCAGTGAGGTGCAGGGGCAGCCCCAGCATTTT. It encodes CASSEVQGQPQHF.